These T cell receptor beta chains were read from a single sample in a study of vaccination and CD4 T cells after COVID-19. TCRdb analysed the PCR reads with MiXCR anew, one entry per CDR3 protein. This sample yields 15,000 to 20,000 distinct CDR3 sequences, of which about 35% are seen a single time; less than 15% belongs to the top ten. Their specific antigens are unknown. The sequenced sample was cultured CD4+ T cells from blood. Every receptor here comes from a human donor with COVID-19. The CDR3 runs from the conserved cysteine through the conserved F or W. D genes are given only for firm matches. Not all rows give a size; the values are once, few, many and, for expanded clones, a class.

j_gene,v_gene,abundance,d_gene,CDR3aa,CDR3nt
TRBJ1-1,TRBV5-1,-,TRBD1,CASSPQPTGEGTEAFF,TGCGCCAGCAGCCCGCAACCTACAGGGGAAGGGACTGAAGCTTTCTTT
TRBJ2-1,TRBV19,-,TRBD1,CASQWGTGGFYNEQFF,TGTGCCAGTCAGTGGGGGACAGGGGGCTTCTACAATGAGCAGTTCTTC
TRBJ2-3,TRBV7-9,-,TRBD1,CASSRGTGGTDTQYF,TGTGCCAGCAGCCGAGGGACAGGGGGCACAGATACGCAGTATTTT
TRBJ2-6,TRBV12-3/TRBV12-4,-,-,CASSLFAGANVLTF,TGTGCCAGCAGTTTATTTGCTGGGGCCAACGTCCTTACTTTC
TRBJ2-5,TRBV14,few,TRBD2,CASSQQTSGVETQYF,TGTGCCAGCAGCCAACAAACTAGCGGGGTTGAGACCCAGTACTTC
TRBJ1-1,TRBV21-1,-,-,CASSKAGGPPEAFF,TGTGCCAGCAGCAAAGCAGGGGGCCCCCCTGAAGCTTTCTTT
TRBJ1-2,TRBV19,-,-,CASSIGAKGEGYTF,TGTGCCAGTAGTATTGGGGCCAAGGGGGAAGGCTACACCTTC
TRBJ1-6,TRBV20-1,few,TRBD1,CSARSTGGRGNNSPLHF,TGCAGTGCTAGGTCGACAGGGGGAAGGGGTAATAATTCACCCCTCCACTTT
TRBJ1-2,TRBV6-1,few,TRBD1,CASRVGQGVGGYTF,TGTGCCAGCAGAGTTGGACAGGGGGTTGGTGGCTACACCTTC
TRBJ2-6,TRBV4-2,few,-,CASSPTGSGANVLTF,TGTGCCAGCAGCCCTACAGGGTCTGGGGCCAACGTCCTGACTTTC
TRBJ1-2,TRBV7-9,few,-,CASSPVRGGYTF,TGTGCCAGCAGCCCGGTACGCGGAGGCTACACCTTC
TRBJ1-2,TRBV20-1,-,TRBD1,CSARDQGQGARYGYTF,TGCAGTGCTAGAGATCAAGGACAGGGAGCTCGGTATGGCTACACCTTC
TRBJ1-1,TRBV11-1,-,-,CASSWPGRLNTEAFF,TGTGCCAGCAGCTGGCCTGGACGGCTGAACACTGAAGCTTTCTTT
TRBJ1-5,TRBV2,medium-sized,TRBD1,CASSEWTGFNQPQHF,TGTGCCAGCAGTGAATGGACAGGCTTCAATCAGCCCCAGCATTTT
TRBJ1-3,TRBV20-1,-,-,CSASGGAGNTIYF,TGCAGTGCTAGTGGGGGAGCTGGAAACACCATATATTTT
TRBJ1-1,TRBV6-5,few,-,CASSYSRGGTTEAFF,TGTGCCAGCAGTTACTCTAGGGGGGGGACCACTGAAGCTTTCTTT
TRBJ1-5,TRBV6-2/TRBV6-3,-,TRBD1,CASRAGGSARGAQPQHF,TGTGCCAGCAGGGCAGGGGGCTCTGCGAGGGGCGCTCAGCCCCAGCATTTT
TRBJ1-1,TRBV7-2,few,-,CASSLTWGTEAFF,TGTGCCAGCAGCCTCACGTGGGGTACTGAAGCTTTCTTT
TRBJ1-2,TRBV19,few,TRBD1,CASSVPGQNYGYTF,TGTGCCAGTAGCGTCCCGGGACAGAACTATGGCTACACCTTC
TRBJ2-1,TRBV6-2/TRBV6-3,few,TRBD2,CASSLGLAGGYEQFF,TGTGCCAGCAGCCTCGGACTAGCGGGGGGGTATGAGCAGTTCTTC
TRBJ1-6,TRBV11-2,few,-,CASSFPLRVMISYNSPLHF,TGTGCCAGCAGCTTCCCCCTAAGGGTAATGATCTCCTATAATTCACCCCTCCACTTT
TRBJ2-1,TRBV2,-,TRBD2,CASSALAGGRDEQFF,TGTGCCAGCAGTGCCCTAGCGGGGGGGCGCGATGAGCAGTTCTTC
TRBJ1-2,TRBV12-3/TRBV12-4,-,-,CASKWGGVGYTF,TGTGCCAGTAAATGGGGTGGGGTGGGCTACACCTTC
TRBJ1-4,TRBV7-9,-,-,CASTKLTQGIANEKLFF,TGTGCCAGCACCAAACTTACGCAGGGGATCGCTAATGAAAAACTGTTTTTT
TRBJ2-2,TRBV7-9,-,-,CASKLSWQPNTGELFF,TGTGCCAGCAAGCTTAGCTGGCAGCCGAACACCGGGGAGCTGTTTTTT
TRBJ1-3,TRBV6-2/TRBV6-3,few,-,CASSSRRNTIYF,TGTGCCAGCAGCTCTCGCCGAAACACCATATATTTT
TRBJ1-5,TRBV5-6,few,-,CASSLGGAQWGIDQPQHF,TGTGCCAGCAGCTTGGGGGGAGCGCAATGGGGCATAGATCAGCCCCAGCATTTT
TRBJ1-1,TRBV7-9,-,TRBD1,CASSPQTGDTEAFF,TGTGCCAGCAGCCCCCAGACAGGGGACACTGAAGCTTTCTTT
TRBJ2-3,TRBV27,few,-,CASSLGGYTDTQYF,TGTGCCAGCAGTTTAGGGGGGTACACAGATACGCAGTATTTT
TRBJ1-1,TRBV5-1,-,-,CASSLAHHFSPNTEAFF,TGCGCCAGCAGCTTGGCGCACCACTTCAGCCCGAACACTGAAGCTTTCTTT
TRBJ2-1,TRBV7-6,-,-,CASSLSNNEQFF,TGTGCCAGCAGCTTATCCAACAATGAGCAGTTCTTC
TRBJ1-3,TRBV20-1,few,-,CSAKLGVSAGNTIYF,TGCAGTGCTAAATTGGGGGTGTCAGCTGGAAACACCATATATTTT
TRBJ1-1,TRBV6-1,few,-,CASTPLANAGGAFF,TGTGCCAGCACCCCCCTTGCTAATGCCGGGGGAGCTTTCTTT
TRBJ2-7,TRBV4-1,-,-,CASSQEGPTEQYF,TGCGCCAGCAGCCAAGAAGGCCCCACGGAGCAGTACTTC
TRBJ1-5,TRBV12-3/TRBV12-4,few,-,CASSLGPHGYQPQHF,TGTGCCAGCAGTTTAGGTCCCCACGGGTATCAGCCCCAGCATTTT
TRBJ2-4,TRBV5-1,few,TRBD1,CASRDQGAVDIQYF,TGCGCCAGCCGCGATCAGGGGGCTGTGGACATTCAGTACTTC
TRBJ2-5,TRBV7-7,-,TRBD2,CASSVTSGYQETQYF,TGTGCTAGCAGTGTGACTAGCGGGTACCAAGAGACCCAGTACTTC
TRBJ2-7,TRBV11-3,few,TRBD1,CASRQGLYEQYF,TGTGCCAGTCGACAGGGGCTATACGAGCAGTACTTC
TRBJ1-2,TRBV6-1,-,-,CASSPSWGYTF,TGTGCCAGCAGTCCTAGTTGGGGCTACACCTTC
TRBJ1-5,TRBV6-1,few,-,CASSTGKGNQPQHF,TGTGCCAGCAGTACAGGGAAGGGAAATCAGCCCCAGCATTTT
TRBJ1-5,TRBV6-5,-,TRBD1,CASSYSAGTGVQPQHF,TGTGCCAGCAGTTACTCCGCAGGGACAGGTGTTCAGCCCCAGCATTTT
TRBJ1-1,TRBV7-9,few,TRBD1,CASSWGDSGGKAFF,TGTGCCAGCAGCTGGGGGGACAGTGGGGGTAAAGCTTTCTTT